The clone carrying this T cell receptor (beta chain) occurred once. V was shortened by 3 bases and J by 0 bases, with 9 bases between the two germline ends. The V gene's germline CDR1 is MNHNY and CDR2 SVGAGI (reference sequence). The CDR3 spans 15 residues. The source of the sample is a study of T cell changes during pregnancy in multiple sclerosis. Produced via immunoSEQ multiplex PCR; TCRdb's table is partial and in-frame only. The data show around 47,000 clones, about 96% seen once. The input for sequencing was peripheral blood, taken in the second trimester of pregnancy. The TCR comes from a female donor with multiple sclerosis, enrolled in a pregnancy study. The rearrangement joins TRBV6-6 to TRBJ1-5; D might be TRBD1 (6 bases). In nucleotides, the CDR3 is TGTGCCAGCAGTTATAAGGGGGTTAGCAATCAGCCCCAGCATTTT. Its protein product is CASSYKGVSNQPQHF.